This TCR beta chain was recovered during a study of PD-L1 blockade in urothelial cancer (dated by TCRdb to 2016 to 2017). Regarding the complete study: Every patient began therapy in the mid-2010s and was given atezolizumab 1,200 mg intravenously every 3 weeks. Pretreatment tumor samples, along with matched peripheral blood collected serially before and after atezolizumab treatment, underwent TCR sequencing. The study, an exploratory multi-omic analysis, examined somatic, immune and clinical correlates of response to PD-L1 blockade with atezolizumab in urothelial cancer. Blood samples yielded a median of around 150,000 T cells and approximately 83,000 unique TCRs, with median clonality approximately 0.08. Blood samples were analyzed 3 weeks after the start of treatment (second dose) and 6 weeks after the start of treatment. Patients had an ECOG performance status of 0 or 1 and had received between 0 and 3 prior chemotherapy regimens. In the same patients who had TCR sequencing, pretreatment tumors also underwent whole exome sequencing and RNA sequencing. Durable clinical benefit was defined as progression-free survival longer than 6 months, and TCR features were also tested against progression-free and overall survival. About 90% of the roughly 29 patients were identified as males with urothelial cancer of bladder origin, and a prior smoking history was reported by 18 of 29 patients. Over 28 patients had pretreatment blood TCR-seq, about 25 had at least one posttreatment blood collection, and about 25 had tumor TCR-seq. Durable clinical benefit was achieved by nine patients but not by the remaining 20. Overall study results and their limits: Because the sample size was small (n ≈ 31) and many exploratory analyses were performed, the results are intended to be hypothesis-generating. A pretreatment peripheral blood TCR clonality below the median was linked to improved progression-free and overall survival. Patients with durable benefit showed greater expansion of tumor-associated TCR clones in peripheral blood 3 weeks after starting treatment (n = 22, p = 0.022).

In the germline V gene (reference sequence), CDR1 corresponds to SEHNR and CDR2 to FQNEAQ. The CDR3 runs 13 residues from the cysteine to the phenylalanine. The kept DNA is CDR3 alone, 39 bases in frame from the first base. Germline trimming: 2 bases from V, 5 bases from J; junction bases outside gene matches: 2. Synthetic TCR analog templates were spiked into each PCR so that absolute template abundance could be estimated from read counts. TCRbeta CDR3 regions were amplified from genomic DNA with bias-controlled V and J gene primers using the immunoSEQ assay. Sequencing of rearranged TCRbeta segments was done at approximately 20X coverage. In the authors' own workflow: Sequencing errors were corrected by clustering, and CDR3s were annotated against IMGT so that V, D and J genes could be assigned. Only productive TCRbeta rearrangements were used in downstream analyses, excluding out-of-frame or stop-codon sequences. To compute clonality, Shannon entropy was normalized by the log of the number of unique productive sequences and then subtracted from one. Fisher's exact test with Benjamini-Hochberg correction, using a cutoff of adjusted p below 0.01, was how clones that differed between time points or between blood and tumor were identified. TCRdb took over this immuneACCESS table, retaining in-frame rearrangements with V and J assigned. Such tables are incomplete; in checked studies, under half of the missing clones stem from an unresolved V gene, and the remainder is unexplained. The DNA gave D and trimming, while V, J and clone size come from that table. For this sample there are approximately 32,000 clones; roughly 87% appear just once. Around 3.8% of the sample comes from the top ten.

The cohort included about 29 patients with locally advanced or metastatic urothelial carcinoma who were treated at Memorial Sloan Kettering on a trial protocol. Peripheral blood mononuclear cells were collected from each patient pretreatment and during treatment, giving between 1 and 8 total time points per patient. The Qiagen DNeasy Blood extraction kit was used to purify genomic DNA from total PBMCs and tumor samples. PBMCs were collected pretreatment and during treatment and were isolated and stored as previously described. Only a few counts were recorded for this clone. This clone's antigen is unknown. No qualities accompany the bases; no much larger clone lies one base away.

The sequence links TRBV7-9 to TRBJ2-5; 7 central bases correspond to TRBD1. The material sequenced was PBMCs, taken around atezolizumab (anti-PD-L1) treatment. This TCR derives from a man aged 70-80 years with urothelial cancer. At the DNA level, the sequence is TGTGCCAGCAGCTTATTGACAGGGGAGACCCAGTACTTC. It specifies CASSLLTGETQYF.